These 19 T cell receptor beta chains were all obtained from the same sample, sequenced in a study of beta chain features in type 1 diabetes. Study results and caveats: Moderate yet significant TCRB CDR3 shortening was seen in Type 1 diabetes patients in all four CD4+ subsets.

The whole isolated RNA underwent reverse transcription, so sequencing captured expressed TCRB transcripts. Here immunoSEQ multiplex PCR was the method, and the copy in TCRdb shows in-frame clones only, minus some. The sample shows 120,000 or so clones, around 15% of them seen only once. Antigens of these TCRs are unknown. Sequencing used central memory CD4+ T cells from blood. These receptors were taken from a young man with type 1 diabetes.

Only a few counts were recorded for this clone. CDR3 bases: TGTGCCAGCTATAGATTTAAGAGCTCTGGAAACACCATATATTTT. The encoded protein is CASYRFKSSGNTIYF. The chain is built from TRBV28 and TRBJ1-3; D is unresolved. The ends were cut back, 8 bases at V and 0 bases at J, with 14 bases in the middle. Per germline, CDR1 MDHEN and CDR2 SYDVKM. CDR3 length equals 15 residues.

The chain couples TRBV15 to TRBJ1-5, with D unresolved. The CDR3 is made up of 15 amino acids. With 1 base removed from V and 4 bases from J, the gap between germline ends came to 11 bases. Germline CDR1 and CDR2: LNHNV and YYDKDF (reference sequence). The CDR3 coding sequence is TGTGCCACCAGCAGAGCGACCGGGGTAAATCAGCCCCAGCATTTT. The encoded protein is CATSRATGVNQPQHF.

The chain combines TRBV27 with TRBJ1-2, with 7 bases identical to TRBD1. In germline, CDR1 is MNHEY, CDR2 SMNVEV (reference sequence). The CDR3 loop spans 15 amino acids. With 5 bases clipped from V and 1 base from J, the junction kept 7 bases outside the gene matches. The CDR3 nucleotides read TGTGCCAGCAGTACAACAGGGGCGAATAACTATGGCTACACCTTC. The encoded protein is CASSTTGANNYGYTF.

The chain is built from TRBV1 and TRBJ1-6. TRBV1 corresponds to a pseudogene. This CDR3 is 14 amino acids long. CDR3 amino acids: CTSSPGRKDSPLHF. CDR3 nucleotide sequence: TGCACCAGCAGTCCCGGACGGAAAGATTCACCCCTCCACTTT.

The chain combines TRBV5-1 with TRBJ2-7; D is possibly TRBD1 or TRBD2 (5 bases each). This CDR3 spans 14 amino acids. In germline, CDR1 is SGHRS, CDR2 YFSETQ. The germline V and J ends were trimmed by 3 bases and 2 bases, with 12 bases remaining between them. The CDR3 sequence is CASSSRDGTYEQYF. In DNA, the CDR3 is TGCGCCAGCAGCTCCCGGGACGGAACCTACGAGCAGTACTTC. Full variable domain (rest looked up from reference TRBV5-1 and TRBJ2-7): KAGVTQTPRYLIKTRGQQVTLSCSPISGHRSVSWYQQTPGQGLQFLFEYFSETQRNKGNFPGRFSGRQFSNSRSEMNVSTLELGDSALYLCASSSRDGTYEQYFGPGTRLTVT.

The CDR3 is CASSQVGREVYNEQFF. CDR3 sequence (DNA): TGTGCCAGCAGCCAGGTTGGGCGGGAGGTCTACAATGAGCAGTTCTTC. The chain couples TRBV14 to TRBJ2-1; 8 nucleotides line up with TRBD2. Germline assignment: CDR1 SGHDN and CDR2 FVKESK. This CDR3 region has 16 residues. V dropped 3 bases and J dropped 3; count of bases not matched to a gene: 7.

This clone showed up just a few times. This chain uses TRBV2 with TRBJ2-4; TRBD1 matches 10 bases. This CDR3 comprises 14 residues. From germline, CDR1 is SNHLY and CDR2 FYNNEI. V lost 5 bases, J lost 5 bases, and 3 bases stayed unmatched. The CDR3 spells CASSKGTGENIQYF. Written as DNA, the CDR3 is TGTGCCAGCAGTAAGGGGACAGGGGAAAACATTCAGTACTTC.

This clone was seen more than once but under ten times. The chain is built from TRBV2 and TRBJ2-1; no definite D call. The germline V and J ends were trimmed by 6 bases and 6 bases, with 9 bases remaining between them. Germline V gene sequence: CDR1 SNHLY, CDR2 FYNNEI. The CDR3 contains 12 residues. CDR3 in amino acids: CASRTGVNEQFF. The DNA for the CDR3 is TGTGCCAGCAGAACCGGCGTCAATGAGCAGTTCTTC.

The J gene is TRBJ1-5, the V gene TRBV5-1; unclear D gene. CDR3 length equals 14 residues. Deletions cut 4 bases from V and 0 bases from J, with 8 bases between. Germline assignment: CDR1 SGHRS and CDR2 YFSETQ. CDR3 DNA: TGCGCCAGCAGCGAAGGTGGTAGCAATCAGCCCCAGCATTTT. The encoded protein is CASSEGGSNQPQHF.

This chain links TRBV29-1 with TRBJ1-5; perhaps TRBD1 as D (5 bases). Trimming pared 6 bases from V and 4 bases from J, leaving 16 bases between. The CDR3 totals 14 residues. Per the germline V gene, CDR1 is SQVTM and CDR2 is ANQGSEA. The CDR3 bases are TGCAGCGTCGTCATTACTGCAGGGAATCAGCCCCAGCATTTT. Protein: CSVVITAGNQPQHF.

This clone was seen more than once but under ten times. This chain connects TRBV29-1 to TRBJ1-1; no clear D. CDR1 is SQVTM, CDR2 ANQGSEA, per germline. The V gene lost 7 bases and the J gene lost 2 bases, with 5 bases spanning the gap. CDR3 length: 10 amino acids. The CDR3 spells CSARNTEAFF. CDR3 nucleotide sequence: TGCAGCGCCAGAAACACTGAAGCTTTCTTT.

Only a few counts were recorded for this clone. This chain links TRBV7-2 with TRBJ2-7, with a possible D match to TRBD1 (6 bases). Between the trimmed V and J ends, which lost 1 base and 2 bases, there was a span of 6 bases. The CDR3 totals 13 residues. CDR1 and CDR2 (germline): SGHTA, FQGNSA. CDR3 bases: TGTGCCAGCAGCTTAGGGACAGCCTACGAGCAGTACTTC. The encoded protein is CASSLGTAYEQYF. Full variable domain (remainder filled in from reference TRBV7-2 and TRBJ2-7): GAGVSQSPSNKVTEKGKDVELRCDPISGHTALYWYRQSLGQGLEFLIYFQGNSAPDKSGLPSDRFSAERTGGSVSTLTIQRTQQEDSAVYLCASSLGTAYEQYFGPGTRLTVT.

Only a few counts were recorded for this clone. The V and J genes are TRBV10-3 and TRBJ1-1; 9 nucleotides agree with TRBD1. Trimming at V came to 0 bases and at J to 9 bases, leaving 8 bases not matched to a gene. Germline CDR1 is ENHRY and CDR2 is SYGVKD. The CDR3 consists of 15 residues. The CDR3 DNA sequence: TGTGCCATCAGTGAGTCGGGGACAGGGAATGAAAAAGCTTTCTTT. The encoded protein is CAISESGTGNEKAFF.

Concerning this clone: A much larger clone sits a single nucleotide away, making a read error possible. Distinct nucleotide sequences in the sample also encode this CDR3. The V and J genes are TRBV25-1 and TRBJ2-7; 8 bases agree with TRBD2. There are 14 residues in the CDR3. From germline, CDR1 is MGHDK and CDR2 SYGVNS. Unmatched junction bases numbered 8, after V lost 6 bases and J lost 4 bases. CDR3 in amino acids: CASRDPGGAYEQYF. DNA of the CDR3: TGTGCCAGCAGGGATCCGGGGGGGGCTTACGAGCAGTACTTC.

In its sample, this clone was seen a few times. V is TRBV11-2 and J is TRBJ2-7; D is perhaps TRBD2 (5 bases). The germline V and J ends were trimmed by 5 bases and 0 bases, with 14 bases remaining between them. Germline-derived CDR1 and CDR2 are SGHAT and FQNNGV. The CDR3 totals 15 residues. The CDR3 protein is CASSPRRGISYEQYF. CDR3 nucleotides: TGTGCCAGCAGCCCCCGACGGGGTATCTCCTACGAGCAGTACTTC.

This clone occurred a few times. The chain is built from TRBV29-1 and TRBJ2-7, with a weak D call TRBD2 (6 bases). Trimming removed 7 bases from V and 3 bases from J, with 13 bases in between. The germline V gene has CDR1 SQVTM and CDR2 ANQGSEA. The CDR3 contains 12 residues. In DNA, the CDR3 is TGCAGCGGCGGGGACCGTGGCTACGAGCAGTACTTC. This translates into CSGGDRGYEQYF.

The chain joins TRBV2 to TRBJ2-4; D not certain. The CDR3 has 13 amino acids. CDR1 and CDR2 from the germline V gene are SNHLY and FYNNEI. The V end was cut by 3 bases, the J end by 6 bases, with 9 bases between. The CDR3 DNA reads as TGTGCCAGCAGTGATTTGGGCGGAAACATTCAGTACTTC. Translation: CASSDLGGNIQYF.

This clone was seen a handful of times. CDR3: CASSGESANYGYTF. CDR3 sequence (DNA): TGTGCCAGCAGCGGGGAGAGTGCTAACTATGGCTACACCTTC. The V gene is TRBV7-2, the J gene TRBJ1-2, with unresolved D. With 5 bases removed from V and 0 bases from J, the gap between germline ends came to 10 bases. The length of the CDR3 is 14 residues. CDR1 SGHTA and CDR2 FQGNSA come from the germline V gene.

The chain uses TRBV7-2 and TRBJ2-7, with 9 bases that match TRBD2. Germline CDR1 and CDR2: SGHTA and FQGNSA. V was clipped by 6 bases and J by 7 bases; unmatched bases: 10. This CDR3 is built from 14 residues. This CDR3 is CASSPLAGLGEQYF. DNA for the CDR3: TGTGCCAGCAGTCCTCTAGCGGGATTGGGAGAGCAGTACTTC.